This TCR beta chain was found in a study of T cell changes during pregnancy in multiple sclerosis. Measured with immunoSEQ multiplex PCR; TCRdb has only the in-frame clones, and not every one. Of roughly 25,000 clones in the sample, roughly 86% were seen once. The CDR3 contains 16 residues. Trimming left V 4 bases short and J 0 bases short, with 13 bases between. Germline V CDR1 and CDR2: MNHEY, SMNVEV (reference sequence). The chain joins TRBV27 to TRBJ2-1; possibly TRBD2 for D (6 bases). The TCR originated in a female donor in good health, enrolled as a control in a pregnancy study. Sample: CD8+ T cells from peripheral blood mononuclear cells, taken in the first trimester of pregnancy. CDR3 sequence: CASSSPRGSSYNEQFF. The DNA of the CDR3 is TGTGCCAGCAGTTCCCCCCGGGGGAGCTCCTACAATGAGCAGTTCTTC.